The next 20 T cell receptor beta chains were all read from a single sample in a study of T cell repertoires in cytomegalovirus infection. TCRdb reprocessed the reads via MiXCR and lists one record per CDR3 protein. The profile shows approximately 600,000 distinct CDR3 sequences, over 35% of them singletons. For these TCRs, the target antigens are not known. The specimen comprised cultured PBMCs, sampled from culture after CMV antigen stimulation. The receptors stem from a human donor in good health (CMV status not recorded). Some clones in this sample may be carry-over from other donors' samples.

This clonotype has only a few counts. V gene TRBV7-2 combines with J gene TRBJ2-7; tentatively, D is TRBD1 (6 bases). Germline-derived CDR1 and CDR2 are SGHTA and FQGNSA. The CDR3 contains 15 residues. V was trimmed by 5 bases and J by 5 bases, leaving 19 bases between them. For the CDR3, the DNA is TGTGCCAGCAGCATCACAGGGACCTCCGGGGACGAGCAGTACTTC. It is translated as CASSITGTSGDEQYF. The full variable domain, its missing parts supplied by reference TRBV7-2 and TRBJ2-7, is GAGVSQSPSNKVTEKGKDVELRCDPISGHTALYWYRQSLGQGLEFLIYFQGNSAPDKSGLPSDRFSAERTGGSVSTLTIQRTQQEDSAVYLCASSITGTSGDEQYFGPGTRLTVT.

The CDR3 protein is CASSLYRNQRGQPYNEQFF. CDR3 nucleotide sequence: TGTGCCAGCAGCTTATACCGAAATCAGCGGGGCCAACCCTACAATGAGCAGTTCTTC. This chain links TRBV7-9 with TRBJ2-1, with 7 bases identical to TRBD2. CDR3 size: 19 residues. The germline V gene has CDR1 SEHNR and CDR2 FQNEAQ (reference sequence). V shed 2 bases, J shed 2 bases, and the junction held 15 bases outside the gene matches.

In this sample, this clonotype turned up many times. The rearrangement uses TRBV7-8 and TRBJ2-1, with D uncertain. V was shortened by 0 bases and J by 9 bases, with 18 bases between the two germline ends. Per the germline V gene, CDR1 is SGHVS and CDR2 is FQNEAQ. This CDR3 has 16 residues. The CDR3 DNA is TGTGCCAGCAGCTTAGCCCCGGGTCTCGCCTTCGGTGAGCAGTTCTTC. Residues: CASSLAPGLAFGEQFF.

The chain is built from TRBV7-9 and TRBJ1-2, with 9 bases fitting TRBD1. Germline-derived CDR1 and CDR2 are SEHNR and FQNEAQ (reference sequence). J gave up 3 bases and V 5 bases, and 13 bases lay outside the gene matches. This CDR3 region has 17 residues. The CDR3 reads CASSPAYPTGGHYGYTF. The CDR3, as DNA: TGTGCCAGCAGCCCCGCTTACCCGACAGGGGGGCACTATGGCTACACCTTC. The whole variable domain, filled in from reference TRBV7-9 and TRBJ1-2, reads DTGVSQNPRHKITKRGQNVTFRCDPISEHNRLYWYRQTLGQGPEFLTYFQNEAQLEKSRLLSDRFSAERPKGSFSTLEIQRTEQGDSAMYLCASSPAYPTGGHYGYTFGSGTRLTVV.

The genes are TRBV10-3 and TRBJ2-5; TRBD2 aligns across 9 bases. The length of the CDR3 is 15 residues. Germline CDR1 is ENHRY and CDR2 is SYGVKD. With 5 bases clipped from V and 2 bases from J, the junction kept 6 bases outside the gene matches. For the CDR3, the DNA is TGTGCCATCAGTTTTCTAGCGGGAAAACAAGAGACCCAGTACTTC. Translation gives CAISFLAGKQETQYF.

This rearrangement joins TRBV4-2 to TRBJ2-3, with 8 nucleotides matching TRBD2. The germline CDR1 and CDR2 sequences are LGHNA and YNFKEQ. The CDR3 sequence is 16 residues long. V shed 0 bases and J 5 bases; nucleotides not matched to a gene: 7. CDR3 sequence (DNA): TGTGCCAGCAGCCAAGAGAGACGGCTAGCGGGAGATACGCAGTATTTT. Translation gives CASSQERRLAGDTQYF.

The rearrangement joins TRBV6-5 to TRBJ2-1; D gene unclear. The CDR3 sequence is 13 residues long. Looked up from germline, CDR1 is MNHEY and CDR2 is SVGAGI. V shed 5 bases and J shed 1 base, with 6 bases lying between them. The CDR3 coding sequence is TGTGCCAGCAGTCAATATTCCTACAATGAGCAGTTCTTC. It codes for CASSQYSYNEQFF.

CDR3 sequence (DNA): TGTGCCAGTAGTATCGGGGACAGGAGGTTTCAGCCCCAGCATTTT. Residues: CASSIGDRRFQPQHF. V gene TRBV19 combines with J gene TRBJ1-5, with 8 bases lining up with TRBD1. The CDR3 has 15 amino acids. V was clipped by 3 bases and J by 6 bases; unmatched bases: 7. Looked up from germline, CDR1 is LNHDA and CDR2 is SQIVND (reference sequence).

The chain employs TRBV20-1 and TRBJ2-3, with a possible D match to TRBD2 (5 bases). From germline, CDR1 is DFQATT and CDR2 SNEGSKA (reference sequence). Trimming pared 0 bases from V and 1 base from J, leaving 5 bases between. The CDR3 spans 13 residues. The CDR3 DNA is TGCAGTGCTAGAGATAGCGGCACAGATACGCAGTATTTT. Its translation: CSARDSGTDTQYF.

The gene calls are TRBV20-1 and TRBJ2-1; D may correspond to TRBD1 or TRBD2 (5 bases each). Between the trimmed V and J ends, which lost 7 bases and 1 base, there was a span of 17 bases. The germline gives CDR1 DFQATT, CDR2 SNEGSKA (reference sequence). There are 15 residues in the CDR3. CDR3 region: CSVGASGNSYNEQFF. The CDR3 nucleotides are TGCAGTGTCGGGGCAAGCGGAAATTCCTACAATGAGCAGTTCTTC.

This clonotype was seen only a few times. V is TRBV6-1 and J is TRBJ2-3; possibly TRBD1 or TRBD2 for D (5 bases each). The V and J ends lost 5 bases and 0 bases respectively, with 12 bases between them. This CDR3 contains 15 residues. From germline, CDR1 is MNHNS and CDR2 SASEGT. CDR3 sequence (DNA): TGTGCCAGCAGTCTCCGGGACGGAAGCACAGATACGCAGTATTTT. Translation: CASSLRDGSTDTQYF.

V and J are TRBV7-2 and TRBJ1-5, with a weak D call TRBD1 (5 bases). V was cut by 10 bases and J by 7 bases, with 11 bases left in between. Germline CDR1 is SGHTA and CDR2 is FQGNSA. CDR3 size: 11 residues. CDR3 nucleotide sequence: TGTGCCATCGGGCGGGACCAGCCCCAGCATTTT. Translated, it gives CAIGRDQPQHF.

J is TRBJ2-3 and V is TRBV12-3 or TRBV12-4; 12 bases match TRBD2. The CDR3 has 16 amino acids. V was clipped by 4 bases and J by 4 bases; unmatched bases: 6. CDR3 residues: CASSYPSGRVADTQYF. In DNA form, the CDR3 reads TGTGCCAGCAGTTACCCTAGCGGGAGGGTAGCAGATACGCAGTATTTT.

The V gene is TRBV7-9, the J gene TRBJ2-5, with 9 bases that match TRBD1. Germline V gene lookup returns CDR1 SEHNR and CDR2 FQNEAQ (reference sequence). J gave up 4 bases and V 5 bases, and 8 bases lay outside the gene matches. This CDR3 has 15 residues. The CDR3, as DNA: TGTGCCAGCAGCCCTCGGACAGGGGACGGAGAGACCCAGTACTTC. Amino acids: CASSPRTGDGETQYF.

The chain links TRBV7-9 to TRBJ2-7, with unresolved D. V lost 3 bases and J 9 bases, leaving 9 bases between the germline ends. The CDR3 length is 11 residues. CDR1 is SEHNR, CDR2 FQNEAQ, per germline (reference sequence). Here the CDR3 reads CASSFGAGQYF. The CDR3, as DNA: TGTGCCAGCAGCTTTGGAGCCGGGCAGTACTTC.

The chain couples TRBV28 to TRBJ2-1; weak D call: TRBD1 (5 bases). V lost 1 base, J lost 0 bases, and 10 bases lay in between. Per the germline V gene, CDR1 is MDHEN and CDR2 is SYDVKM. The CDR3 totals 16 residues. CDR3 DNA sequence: TGTGCCAGCAGTTTATATAGGGGTAGCTCCTACAATGAGCAGTTCTTC. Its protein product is CASSLYRGSSYNEQFF.

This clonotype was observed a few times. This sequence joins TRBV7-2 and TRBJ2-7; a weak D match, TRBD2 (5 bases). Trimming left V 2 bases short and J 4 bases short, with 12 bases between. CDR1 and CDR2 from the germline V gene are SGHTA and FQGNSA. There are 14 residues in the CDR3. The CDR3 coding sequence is TGTGCCAGCAGCTTATGGTCTAGCCGGTACGAGCAGTACTTC. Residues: CASSLWSSRYEQYF. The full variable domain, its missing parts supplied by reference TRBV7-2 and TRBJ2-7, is GAGVSQSPSNKVTEKGKDVELRCDPISGHTALYWYRQSLGQGLEFLIYFQGNSAPDKSGLPSDRFSAERTGGSVSTLTIQRTQQEDSAVYLCASSLWSSRYEQYFGPGTRLTVT.

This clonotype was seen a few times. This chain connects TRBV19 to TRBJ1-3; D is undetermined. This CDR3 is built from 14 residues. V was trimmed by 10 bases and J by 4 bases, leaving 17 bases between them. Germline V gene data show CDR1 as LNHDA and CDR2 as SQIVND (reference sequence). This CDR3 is CATARESFGNTIYF. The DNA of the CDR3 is TGTGCCACCGCGAGAGAAAGCTTCGGAAACACCATATATTTT.

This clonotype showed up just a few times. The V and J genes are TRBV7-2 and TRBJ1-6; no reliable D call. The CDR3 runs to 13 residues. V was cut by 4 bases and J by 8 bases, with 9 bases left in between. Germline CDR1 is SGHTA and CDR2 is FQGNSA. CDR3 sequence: CASSSQEDSPLHF. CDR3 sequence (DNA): TGTGCCAGCAGCTCGCAGGAAGATTCACCCCTCCACTTT.

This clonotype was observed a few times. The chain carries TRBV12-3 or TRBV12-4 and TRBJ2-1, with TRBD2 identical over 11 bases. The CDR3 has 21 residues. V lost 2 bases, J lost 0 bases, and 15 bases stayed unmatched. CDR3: CASSLWLAGGNPLSSYNEQFF. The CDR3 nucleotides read TGTGCCAGCAGTTTATGGCTAGCGGGAGGTAACCCCTTAAGCTCCTACAATGAGCAGTTCTTC.